The clone carrying this TCR beta chain was counted a few times. The data are from a study of T-cell memory formation after mild COVID-19. The wider study: Each donor largely had its own TCR clusters.

In germline, CDR1 is MNHEY, CDR2 SVGEGT. The CDR3 consists of 16 residues. The trim removed 4 bases at V and 2 bases at J, leaving 10 bases unmatched. TCRalpha and TCRbeta libraries used 5'RACE with constant-segment primers and UMIs. TCRdb itself ran the 5' RACE reads through MiXCR, one entry per CDR3 protein. The sample lists about 560,000 distinct CDR3 sequences; approximately 15% were seen once. This TCR was sampled from an adult woman who had mild COVID-19 (a few samples of this study predate the infection). Cell type and time point are not known. V and J are TRBV6-2 or TRBV6-3 and TRBJ2-7, with 8 bases identical to TRBD1. The sample was PBMCs or a T cell subset sorted from them (not recorded which). CDR3 region: CASSFAATGVTYEQYF. In DNA form, the CDR3 reads TGTGCCAGCAGTTTCGCCGCGACAGGGGTCACCTACGAGCAGTACTTC.